Following are 17 T cell receptor beta chains from one sample sequenced in a study of shared clonotypes between healthy human individuals. The repertoire was sequenced with immunoSEQ multiplex PCR; TCRdb's copy has only in-frame clones and lacks some. The sample has roughly 1 million clones, approximately 80% seen once. Input material: memory CD4+ T cells from PBMCs. As to subset: CD45RA-negative fraction. These receptors came from a man between 18 and 29 years old in good health. Some clones in this sample may be carry-over from other donors' samples.

The V and J genes are TRBV25-1 and TRBJ1-1, with 9 bases lining up with TRBD1. Trimming took 1 base from V and 4 from J; bases not matched to a gene: 4. The length of the CDR3 is 15 residues. Germline V gives CDR1 MGHDK, CDR2 SYGVNS. CDR3 in amino acids: CASSEWGTGFTEAFF. The CDR3 coding sequence is TGTGCCAGCAGTGAATGGGGGACAGGGTTCACTGAAGCTTTCTTT.

This chain connects TRBV28 to TRBJ2-1, with 9 bases identical to TRBD1. The V segment lost 6 bases and the J segment 7 bases; nucleotides outside the gene matches: 13. Germline V gene data show CDR1 as MDHEN and CDR2 as SYDVKM. CDR3 length equals 16 residues. CDR3 coding DNA: TGTGCCAGCAGGGTCGGACAGGGGTCTATAGGGAATGAGCAGTTCTTC. This codes for CASRVGQGSIGNEQFF.

The chain links TRBV6-6 to TRBJ2-2; 8 positions match TRBD1. The ends lost 6 bases at V and 13 bases at J; junction bases unmatched: 10. CDR3 size: 13 residues. CDR1 is MNHNY, CDR2 SVGAGI, per germline (reference sequence). Written as DNA, the CDR3 is TGTGCCAGCAGCCGAACCCCCGGGACAGGGCTGTTTTTT. This sequence encodes CASSRTPGTGLFF.

The chain links TRBV14 to TRBJ2-2; 7 nucleotides align to TRBD2. V was pared by 5 bases and J by 4 bases, with 1 base of the junction left unmatched. The CDR3 has 13 amino acids. Germline V gives CDR1 SGHDN, CDR2 FVKESK. CDR3 nucleotides: TGTGCCAGCAGCTGGGGGGGCACCGGGGAGCTGTTTTTT. As protein: CASSWGGTGELFF.

CDR3 region: CASSTLSLAKNIQYF. The CDR3 nucleotides read TGTGCCAGCAGCACACTCAGTCTAGCCAAAAACATTCAGTACTTC. The chain employs TRBV28 and TRBJ2-4; no clear D gene. Germline values: CDR1 MDHEN, CDR2 SYDVKM. This CDR3 is built from 15 residues. V lost 6 bases, J lost 0 bases, and 12 bases lay in between.

The chain links TRBV28 to TRBJ1-5; TRBD1 is a possible D gene (6 bases). Trimming stripped 4 bases from V and 7 bases from J, with 17 bases between. From germline, CDR1 is MDHEN and CDR2 SYDVKM. This CDR3 region has 15 residues. The CDR3 region is CASSSAPGGRQPQHF. The CDR3, as DNA: TGTGCCAGCAGTTCTGCTCCCGGGGGCAGGCAGCCCCAGCATTTT.

CDR3 region: CASSLRQGVRGYTF. The DNA of the CDR3 is TGTGCCAGCAGCTTGCGACAGGGGGTCCGTGGCTACACCTTC. The chain joins TRBV5-6 to TRBJ1-2, with TRBD1 identical over 9 bases. The CDR3 length is 14 residues. Germline V gene lookup returns CDR1 SGHDT and CDR2 YYEEEE. The V gene end was trimmed by 1 base and the J gene end by 7 bases; junction bases not matched to a gene: 5.

The CDR3 DNA follows: TGTGCCAGCAGCTTAGAGACCGCCAATCAGCCCCAGCATTTT. Its translation is CASSLETANQPQHF. The V gene is TRBV7-8, the J gene TRBJ1-5; D unresolved. V lost 1 base to trimming and J lost 3 bases, with 7 bases between them. This CDR3 region has 14 residues. In germline, CDR1 is SGHVS, CDR2 FQNEAQ. Full variable domain (outside the CDR3, taken from reference TRBV7-8 and TRBJ1-5): GAGVSQSPRYKVAKRGQDVALRCDPISGHVSLFWYQQALGQGPEFLTYFQNEAQLDKSGLPSDRFFAERPEGSVSTLKIQRTQQEDSAVYLCASSLETANQPQHFGDGTRLSIL.

The V gene is TRBV4-1, the J gene TRBJ2-1; D unclear. The V gene lost 0 bases and the J gene lost 5 bases, with 20 bases spanning the gap. The CDR3 sequence is 18 residues long. Germline V gene sequence: CDR1 MGHRA, CDR2 YSYEKL. The CDR3 DNA is TGCGCCAGCAGCCAAGATCAAAGTCACAACCCCTTCCACAATGAGCAGTTCTTC. Translating gives CASSQDQSHNPFHNEQFF.

The V gene is TRBV30, the J gene TRBJ2-1, with D tentatively TRBD1 or TRBD2 (6 bases each). This CDR3 has 17 residues. Trimming left V 3 bases short and J 2 bases short, with 20 bases between. The germline CDR1 and CDR2 sequences are GTSNPN and SVGIG (reference sequence). CDR3 DNA: TGTGCCTGGAGGGGTGGATTAGGGGGGCGCACCTACAATGAGCAGTTCTTC. Translating gives CAWRGGLGGRTYNEQFF. Drawing the rest from reference TRBV30 and TRBJ2-1, the complete variable domain is SQTIHQWPATLVQPVGSPLSLECTVEGTSNPNLYWYRQAAGRGLQLLFYSVGIGQISSEVPQNLSASRPQDRQFILSSKKLLLSDSGFYLCAWRGGLGGRTYNEQFFGPGTRLTVL.

The chain is built from TRBV7-9 and TRBJ2-2, with TRBD2 as a possible D gene (6 bases). V was cut by 4 bases and J by 6 bases, with 15 bases left in between. This CDR3 contains 15 residues. Per germline, CDR1 SEHNR and CDR2 FQNEAQ (reference sequence). For the CDR3, the DNA is TGTGCCAGCAGCTCTACTCGCGCGGGACCCGGGGAGCTGTTTTTT. It yields the protein CASSSTRAGPGELFF. Full variable domain (rest looked up from reference TRBV7-9 and TRBJ2-2): DTGVSQNPRHKITKRGQNVTFRCDPISEHNRLYWYRQTLGQGPEFLTYFQNEAQLEKSRLLSDRFSAERPKGSFSTLEIQRTEQGDSAMYLCASSSTRAGPGELFFGEGSRLTVL.

The chain couples TRBV2 to TRBJ2-7; D perhaps matches TRBD1 (6 bases). This CDR3 is built from 11 residues. Looked up from germline, CDR1 is SNHLY and CDR2 is FYNNEI. V lost 8 bases to trimming and J lost 3 bases, with 8 bases between them. The CDR3 spells CASRTDYEQYF. The CDR3 DNA reads as TGTGCCAGCCGGACAGACTACGAGCAGTACTTC.

The table lists this clone with a count of one. The chain employs TRBV6-5 and TRBJ1-1; 7 bases are a match to TRBD1. Germline V gene data show CDR1 as MNHEY and CDR2 as SVGAGI. This CDR3 has 14 residues. V trimming: 8 bases; J trimming: 3 bases; junction bases outside the gene matches: 9. CDR3 amino acids: CASGRKGADTEAFF. CDR3 bases: TGTGCCAGCGGTCGGAAGGGGGCGGACACTGAAGCTTTCTTT.

The rearrangement links TRBV7-9 to TRBJ1-5, with 9 bases fitting TRBD1. Germline CDR1 is SEHNR and CDR2 is FQNEAQ (reference sequence). The CDR3 is 17 residues long. J lost 3 bases, V lost 0 bases, and 6 bases had no gene match. The DNA of the CDR3 is TGTGCCAGCAGCTTAGCGGGGACAGGGCATACCAATCAGCCCCAGCATTTT. Residues: CASSLAGTGHTNQPQHF.

This sequence joins TRBV16 and TRBJ2-3; TRBD1 agrees at 9 bases. Germline V gene sequence: CDR1 KGHSY, CDR2 FQNENV. This CDR3 region has 19 residues. Trimming removed 2 bases from V and 2 bases from J; junction bases left unmatched: 14. The CDR3 nucleotides read TGTGCCAGCAGCCAACCAGGACAGGGGAACTATATGTCCACAGATACGCAGTATTTT. Its protein product is CASSQPGQGNYMSTDTQYF.

V gene TRBV5-1 combines with J gene TRBJ2-1; TRBD1 agrees at 7 bases. The CDR3 has 14 residues. V trimming: 2 bases; J trimming: 4 bases; junction bases outside the gene matches: 3. Germline CDR1 SGHRS, CDR2 YFSETQ. The CDR3 DNA reads as TGCGCCAGCAGCTTCGGGACAGAGTACAATGAGCAGTTCTTC. This sequence encodes CASSFGTEYNEQFF.

This clone turned up a few times. The rearrangement joins TRBV7-2 to TRBJ1-1, with a possible D match to TRBD1 (5 bases). Germline V lookup: CDR1 SGHTA, CDR2 FQGNSA. Trimming pared 5 bases from V and 4 bases from J, leaving 17 bases between. This CDR3 region has 15 residues. The CDR3 loop reads CASSEGRGRGTEAFF. The DNA for the CDR3 is TGTGCCAGCAGCGAAGGGAGGGGACGGGGCACTGAAGCTTTCTTT.